The 2 T cell receptor beta chains given below trace back to one sample, sequenced in a study of blood T cell repertoires in COVID-19. Measured with immunoSEQ multiplex PCR; TCRdb has only the in-frame clones, and not every one. The sample contains 200,000 to 250,000 clones, roughly 82% of which appear only once. Source material: PBMCs or T cells enriched from blood (not recorded which). The origin of the receptors is a woman between 50 and 59 years old who had recovered from COVID-19.

The CDR3 nucleotides are TGCGCCAGCAGCCAAGATGGCGGCAGGGGCAATCAGCCCCAGCATTTT. Translation: CASSQDGGRGNQPQHF. The chain has TRBV4-1 and TRBJ1-5; D possibly corresponds to TRBD1 (5 bases). The CDR3 is 16 residues long. V was clipped by 0 bases and J by 2 bases, with 11 bases between them. CDR1 MGHRA and CDR2 YSYEKL come from the germline V gene.

This clone has a single count. The V call is TRBV6-1, the J call TRBJ1-2; D is perhaps TRBD1 (5 bases). In germline, CDR1 is MNHNS, CDR2 SASEGT. CDR3 length: 15 residues. Trimming shortened V by 0 bases and J by 4 bases, and 12 bases separated the two germline ends. The CDR3 here is CASSEAPGGGYGYTF. CDR3 DNA sequence: TGTGCCAGCAGTGAAGCGCCCGGGGGGGGCTATGGCTACACCTTC.